This entry is about one T cell receptor (beta chain). This sample was taken from a study of blood T cell repertoires in COVID-19. Study information: Sources were T cells, B-cell-depleted T cells, or PBMCs; the material itself was cDNA or gDNA.

The germline V gene has CDR1 SNHLY and CDR2 FYNNEI. V was pared by 8 bases and J by 3 bases, with 13 bases between. CDR3 length equals 13 residues. Per the original methods: Nucleated cell number was recorded as an estimate derived from reference gene primer amplification. Sequencing was performed with immunoSEQ multiplex PCR; in TCRdb, only in-frame clones are kept and a portion is missing. The V and J calls and the clone size are those of that table, but D and trimming were determined from the DNA. In the table there are about 210,000 clones, around 82% of which are singletons. Sequenced material: peripheral blood. This TCR was sampled from a woman between 35 and 50 years old with acute or convalescent COVID-19. The chain recombines TRBV2 with TRBJ1-1; TRBD1 is a possible D gene (5 bases). CDR3 DNA sequence: TGTGCCAGCGGAAGACAGTGGTACACTGAAGCTTTCTTT. This encodes CASGRQWYTEAFF.